This T cell receptor beta chain was identified in a study of type 1 and type 2 diabetes patients. Roughly 10 milliliters of peripheral blood were collected from each participant. Genomic DNA was the PCR template. Multiplex PCR with 30 forward and 13 reverse primers amplified the TCR beta CDR3. TCRdb reprocessed the multiplex PCR reads with MiXCR, giving one entry per CDR3 protein. The sample records fewer than 300,000 distinct CDR3 sequences, roughly 50% being singletons. This clonotype was detected ten times or more. Specimen: peripheral blood mononuclear cells (PBMCs). The sequence derives from a man aged 18 to 30 with type 2 diabetes.

CDR3 bases: TGTGCCCCTTTGGGTCCAGGGAATTGTACCGGGGAGCTGTTTTTT. Its protein is CAPLGPGNCTGELFF. This chain connects TRBV12-3 or TRBV12-4 to TRBJ2-2; D is perhaps TRBD1 (5 bases). CDR3 length equals 15 residues. V was trimmed by 11 bases and J by 5 bases, leaving 21 bases between them.